A selection of T cell receptor beta chains follows, all from one sample in a study of yellow fever vaccine responses in identical twins. One entry per CDR3 protein results from TCRdb running MiXCR on the RT-PCR reads. The sample has about 9,000 distinct CDR3 sequences, around 80% seen once. The sample in question was T cells from blood (PBMCs), unsorted or a sorted subset (not recorded which), obtained before or after yellow fever vaccination (not recorded which). These TCRs come from a woman aged 18-29 years who received the yellow fever vaccine. Both conserved end residues are part of each CDR3. A D gene is named only where the DNA matches it firmly. A row's size may be missing; if present it is once, few, many or a size class.

d_call j_call v_call clone_size cdr3_nt cdr3_aa
TRBD1 TRBJ1-2 TRBV19 . TGTGCCAGTAGAATCCGCCGGGACAGGGGCTATGGCTACACCTTC CASRIRRDRGYGYTF
. TRBJ2-1 TRBV4-2 . TGTGCCAGCAGCCAAGGGACTGTGGACGATGAGCAGTTCTTC CASSQGTVDDEQFF
TRBD2 TRBJ2-1 TRBV20-1 . TGCAGTGCTTGGGGGGGACTAGCGATCAACAATGAGCAGTTCTTC CSAWGGLAINNEQFF
TRBD2 TRBJ2-5 TRBV11-3 . TGTGCCAGCAGCTTAGGAGGAATAGCGGGCAAAGAGACCCAGTACTTC CASSLGGIAGKETQYF
TRBD2 TRBJ2-7 TRBV6-1 . TGTGCCAGCAGTGCCCCACTCATCCTAGCGGACTACGAGCAGTACTTC CASSAPLILADYEQYF
. TRBJ2-1 TRBV5-1 . TGCGCCAGCAGCTTGGAGGCCGGAAGCTCCTACAATGAGCAGTTCTTC CASSLEAGSSYNEQFF
TRBD1 TRBJ2-1 TRBV20-1 . TGCAGTGCTAGACCCACAGGGGTAAGCTCCTACAATGAGCAGTTCTTC CSARPTGVSSYNEQFF
. TRBJ2-1 TRBV20-1 . TGCAGTGCTAGTGGGAATTACTACAATGAGCAGTTCTTC CSASGNYYNEQFF
. TRBJ1-3 TRBV29-1 . TGCAGCGTGTCACACGGAAACACCATATATTTT CSVSHGNTIYF
. TRBJ2-7 TRBV13 . TGTGCCAGCAGCCCTCAGTGGGGTTACGAGCAGTACTTC CASSPQWGYEQYF
. TRBJ2-1 TRBV2 . TGTGCCAGCATGGTAGGGATCAATGAGCAGTTCTTC CASMVGINEQFF
TRBD2 TRBJ2-7 TRBV5-4 few TGTGCCAGCAGCTCGAGGGAGGGGATACTCGGGTCCTACGAGCAGTACTTC CASSSREGILGSYEQYF
TRBD2 TRBJ2-7 TRBV2 . TGTGCCAGCAAGGCGGGGACTAGTCCATCCTACGAGCAGTACTTC CASKAGTSPSYEQYF
. TRBJ2-5 TRBV7-9 . TGTGCCAGCAGCGTAAAAGAGACCCAGTACTTC CASSVKETQYF
. TRBJ2-1 TRBV7-6 . TGTGCCAGCAGCTTAGTTTCCGATGAGCAGTTCTTC CASSLVSDEQFF
. TRBJ1-1 TRBV19 . TGTGCCAGTGCGGCTCTGGGAGGAAGCACTGAAGCTTTCTTT CASAALGGSTEAFF
TRBD2 TRBJ2-1 TRBV2 . TGTGCCAGCGTCTTTAGCGGGGGGGGAAATGAGCAGTTCTTC CASVFSGGGNEQFF
. TRBJ2-5 TRBV7-7 . TGTGCCAGCAGCAGAACAGGGTTACAAGAGACCCAGTACTTC CASSRTGLQETQYF
. TRBJ2-3 TRBV29-1 . TGCAGCGTTGAAGATCGACAGGGCACAGATACGCAGTATTTT CSVEDRQGTDTQYF
. TRBJ2-2 TRBV11-2 . TGTGCCAGCAGCGGGCGACAGATAGGGACCGGGGAGCTGTTTTTT CASSGRQIGTGELFF
. TRBJ2-5 TRBV18 . TGTGCCAGCTCAAAGTCCCTCCAAGAGACCCAGTACTTC CASSKSLQETQYF
TRBD2 TRBJ2-1 TRBV11-2 . TGTGCCAGCAGCTTAGTCCCGGCTAGCGGGAAGAATGAGCAGTTCTTC CASSLVPASGKNEQFF
TRBD1 TRBJ2-4 TRBV3-1 few TGTGCCAGCAGCCTCAGGGGGCCAGCCAAAAACATTCAGTACTTC CASSLRGPAKNIQYF
. TRBJ2-2 TRBV24-1 . TGTGCCACCAGTGATAGGGGACCTCCGAACACCGGGGAGCTGTTTTTT CATSDRGPPNTGELFF
. TRBJ2-2 TRBV5-4 . TGTGCCAGCAGCCGCGGGTCCCCGGGGCCCGGGGAGCTGTTTTTT CASSRGSPGPGELFF
. TRBJ2-3 TRBV19 . TGTGCCACCCCGGGACAACATAGCACAGATACGCAGTATTTT CATPGQHSTDTQYF
TRBD1 TRBJ1-5 TRBV23-1 few TGCGCCAGCACCTTGACAGGGGTCTATAGCAATCAGCCCCAGCATTTT CASTLTGVYSNQPQHF
. TRBJ2-5 TRBV12-3/TRBV12-4 . TGTGCCAGCAGTCCGAAAGGCAGGGTTCAAGAGACCCAGTACTTC CASSPKGRVQETQYF
. TRBJ1-5 TRBV12-3/TRBV12-4 . TGTGCCAGCAGCACCTGGCTCGGCGACAATCAGCCCCAGCATTTT CASSTWLGDNQPQHF